The clone carrying this T cell receptor (beta chain) ranks as medium-sized (0.01 to 0.1%). Each CDR3 protein gets one entry after TCRdb re-called the PCR reads with MiXCR. The sample yields about 3,000 distinct CDR3 sequences, approximately 16% seen once. The data belong to a study of CXCR3 chemokines and chemotherapy response in bladder cancer. Looked up from germline, CDR1 is SEHNR and CDR2 is FQNEAQ (reference sequence). V gave up 5 bases and J gave up 3 bases, with 11 bases separating them. The CDR3 consists of 15 residues. Sampling was conducted from a patient whose treatment included neoadjuvant chemotherapy. The receptor was isolated from a human donor with bladder cancer that did not respond to neoadjuvant chemotherapy. The V call is TRBV7-9, the J call TRBJ2-6; either TRBD1 or TRBD2 may supply D (5 bases each). The CDR3 loop reads CASSRDAGGANVLTF. CDR3 nucleotides: TGTGCCAGCAGCCGGGACGCCGGTGGGGCCAACGTCCTGACTTTC.